The entry that follows covers one T cell receptor beta chain sequence. In the study's own analysis: For nucleated cells, counts were estimated from reference gene primer amplification. Method: immunoSEQ multiplex PCR; TCRdb's copy keeps in-frame clones and lacks some. V and J calls and clone size are given by that table; D and trimming were obtained from the DNA. The sample has under 200,000 clones, roughly 84% seen once. The entry originates in a study of blood T cell repertoires in COVID-19. Study-level background: Spain, Italy and the United States supplied samples that represented acute and convalescent COVID-19. PBMCs, B-cell-depleted T cells, or T cells were the source of the cDNA or gDNA that made up the material.

V lost 5 bases to trimming and J lost 4 bases; unmatched junction nucleotides: 3. The CDR3 has 13 amino acids. This clonotype originated in a human donor with acute or convalescent COVID-19. The donor label of this sample is uncertain. The chain is built from TRBV12-3 or TRBV12-4 and TRBJ2-7, with TRBD1 identical over 9 bases. The sequencing input was peripheral blood. The CDR3 region has the DNA TGTGCCAGCAGTCTAGGACAGGGGTACGAGCAGTACTTC. It specifies CASSLGQGYEQYF.